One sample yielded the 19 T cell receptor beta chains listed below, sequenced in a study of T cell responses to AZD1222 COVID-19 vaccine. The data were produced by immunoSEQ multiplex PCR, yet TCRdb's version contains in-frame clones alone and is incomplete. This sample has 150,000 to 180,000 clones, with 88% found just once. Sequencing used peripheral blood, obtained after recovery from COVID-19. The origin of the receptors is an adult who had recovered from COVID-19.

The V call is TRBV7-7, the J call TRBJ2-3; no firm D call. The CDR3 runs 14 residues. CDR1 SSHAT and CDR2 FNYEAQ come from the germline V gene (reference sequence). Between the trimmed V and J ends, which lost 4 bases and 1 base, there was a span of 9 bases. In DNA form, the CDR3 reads TGTGCCAGCAGCTCCAGCGTGGGCACAGATACGCAGTATTTT. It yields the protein CASSSSVGTDTQYF.

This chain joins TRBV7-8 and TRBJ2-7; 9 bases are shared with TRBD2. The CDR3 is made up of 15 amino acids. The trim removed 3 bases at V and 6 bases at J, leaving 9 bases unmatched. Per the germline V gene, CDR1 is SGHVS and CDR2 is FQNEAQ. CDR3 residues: CASSFLAGPLREQYF. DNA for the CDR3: TGTGCCAGCAGCTTCCTAGCGGGACCTCTACGCGAGCAGTACTTC.

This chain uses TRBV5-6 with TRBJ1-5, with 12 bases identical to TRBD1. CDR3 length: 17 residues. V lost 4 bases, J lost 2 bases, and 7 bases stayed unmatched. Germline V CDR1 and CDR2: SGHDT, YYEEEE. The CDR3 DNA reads TGTGCCAGCAGCACGGGGACAGGGGGCGCGGGCAATCAGCCCCAGCATTTT. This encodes CASSTGTGGAGNQPQHF.

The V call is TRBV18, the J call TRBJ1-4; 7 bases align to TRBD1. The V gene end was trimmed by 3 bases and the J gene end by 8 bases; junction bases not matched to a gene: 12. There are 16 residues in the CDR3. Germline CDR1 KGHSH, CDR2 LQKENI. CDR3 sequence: CASSPPGTAGGEKLFF. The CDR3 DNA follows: TGTGCCAGCTCACCCCCCGGGACAGCCGGAGGAGAAAAACTGTTTTTT.

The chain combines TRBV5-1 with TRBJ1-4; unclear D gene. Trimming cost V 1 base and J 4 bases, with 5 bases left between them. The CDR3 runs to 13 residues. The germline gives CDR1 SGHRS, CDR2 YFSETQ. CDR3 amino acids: CASSLTDNEKLFF. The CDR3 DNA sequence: TGCGCCAGCAGCTTGACCGATAATGAAAAACTGTTTTTT.

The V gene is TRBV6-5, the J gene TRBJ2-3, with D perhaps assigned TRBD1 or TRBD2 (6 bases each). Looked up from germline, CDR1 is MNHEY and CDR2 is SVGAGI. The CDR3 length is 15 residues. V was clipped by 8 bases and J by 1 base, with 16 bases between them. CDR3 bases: TGTGCCAGCGGGGACTCCCCAGGGGGCACAGATACGCAGTATTTT. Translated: CASGDSPGGTDTQYF.

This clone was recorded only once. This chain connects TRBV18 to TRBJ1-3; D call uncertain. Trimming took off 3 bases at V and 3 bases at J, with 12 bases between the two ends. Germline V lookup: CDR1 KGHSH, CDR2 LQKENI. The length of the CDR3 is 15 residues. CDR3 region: CASSPDVVGGNTIYF. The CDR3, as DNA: TGTGCCAGCTCACCCGACGTGGTCGGTGGAAACACCATATATTTT. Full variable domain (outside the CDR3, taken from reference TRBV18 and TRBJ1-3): NAGVMQNPRHLVRRRGQEARLRCSPMKGHSHVYWYRQLPEEGLKFMVYLQKENIIDESGMPKERFSAEFPKEGPSILRIQQVVRGDSAAYFCASSPDVVGGNTIYFGEGSWLTVV.

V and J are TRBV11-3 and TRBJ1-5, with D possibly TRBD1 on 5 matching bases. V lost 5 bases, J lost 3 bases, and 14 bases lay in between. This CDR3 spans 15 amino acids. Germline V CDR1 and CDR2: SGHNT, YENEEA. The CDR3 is CASSPRGSDNQPQHF. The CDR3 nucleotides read TGTGCCAGCAGCCCGAGGGGATCGGACAATCAGCCCCAGCATTTT.

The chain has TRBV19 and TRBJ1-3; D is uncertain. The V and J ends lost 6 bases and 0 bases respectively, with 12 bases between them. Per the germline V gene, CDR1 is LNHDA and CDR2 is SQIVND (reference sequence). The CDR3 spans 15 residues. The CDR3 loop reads CASRTDDRSGNTIYF. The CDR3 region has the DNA TGTGCCAGTAGGACTGACGACCGCTCTGGAAACACCATATATTTT.

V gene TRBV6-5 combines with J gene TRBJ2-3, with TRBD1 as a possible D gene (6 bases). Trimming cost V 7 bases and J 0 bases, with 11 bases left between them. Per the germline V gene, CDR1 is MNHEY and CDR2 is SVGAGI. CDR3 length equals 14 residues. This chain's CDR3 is CASTDRWSTDTQYF. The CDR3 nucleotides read TGTGCCAGCACCGACAGGTGGAGCACAGATACGCAGTATTTT.

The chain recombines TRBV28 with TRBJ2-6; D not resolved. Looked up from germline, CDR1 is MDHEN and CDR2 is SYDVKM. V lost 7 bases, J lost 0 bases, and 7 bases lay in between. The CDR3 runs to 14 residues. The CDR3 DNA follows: TGTGCCAGCAAAATAGACTCTGGGGCCAACGTCCTGACTTTC. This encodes CASKIDSGANVLTF.

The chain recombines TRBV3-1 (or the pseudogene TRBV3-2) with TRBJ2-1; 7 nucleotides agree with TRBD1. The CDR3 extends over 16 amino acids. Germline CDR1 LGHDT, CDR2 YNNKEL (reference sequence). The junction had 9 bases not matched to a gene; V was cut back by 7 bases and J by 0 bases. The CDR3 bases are TGTGCCAGCACCCCTAGGGGGCCAAGCTCCTACAATGAGCAGTTCTTC. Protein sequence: CASTPRGPSSYNEQFF.

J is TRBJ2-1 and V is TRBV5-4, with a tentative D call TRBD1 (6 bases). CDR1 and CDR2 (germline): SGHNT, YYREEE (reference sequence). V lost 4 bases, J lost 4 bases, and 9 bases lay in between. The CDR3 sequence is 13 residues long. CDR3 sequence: CASSTGQYNEQFF. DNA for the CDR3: TGTGCCAGCAGCACTGGACAGTACAATGAGCAGTTCTTC.

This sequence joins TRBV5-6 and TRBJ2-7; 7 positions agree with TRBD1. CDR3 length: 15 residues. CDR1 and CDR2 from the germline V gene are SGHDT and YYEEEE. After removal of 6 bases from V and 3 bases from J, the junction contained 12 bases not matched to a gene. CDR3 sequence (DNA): TGTGCCAGCATCGCGCGTCGAACAGGGGACTACGAGCAGTACTTC. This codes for CASIARRTGDYEQYF.

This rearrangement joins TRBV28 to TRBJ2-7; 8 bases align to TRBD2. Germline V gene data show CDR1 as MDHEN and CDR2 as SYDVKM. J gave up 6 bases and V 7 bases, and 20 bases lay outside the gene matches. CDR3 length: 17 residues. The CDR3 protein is CASIPRRRSGSQSEQYF. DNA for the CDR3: TGTGCCAGCATCCCTAGGAGGAGGAGCGGGAGTCAAAGCGAGCAGTACTTC.

CDR3 amino acids: CASSLELLLTGGRNSPLHF. The CDR3 nucleotides read TGTGCCAGCAGCTTAGAGCTCCTCCTCACGGGGGGTCGGAATTCACCCCTCCACTTT. V and J are TRBV7-2 and TRBJ1-6, with D perhaps TRBD1 (5 bases). CDR1 and CDR2 (germline): SGHTA, FQGNSA. The CDR3 totals 19 residues. V was shortened by 1 base and J by 7 bases, with 23 bases between the two germline ends.

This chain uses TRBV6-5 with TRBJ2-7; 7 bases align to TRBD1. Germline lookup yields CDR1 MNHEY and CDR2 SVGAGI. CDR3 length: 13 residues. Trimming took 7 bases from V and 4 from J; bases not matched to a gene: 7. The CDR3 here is CASTRDRSYEQYF. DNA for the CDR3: TGTGCCAGCACCCGGGACAGATCTTACGAGCAGTACTTC.

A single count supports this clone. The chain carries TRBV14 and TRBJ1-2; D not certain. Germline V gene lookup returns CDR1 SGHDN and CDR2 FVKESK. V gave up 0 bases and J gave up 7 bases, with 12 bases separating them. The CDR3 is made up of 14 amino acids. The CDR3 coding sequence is TGTGCCAGCAGCCAAGATCTCGTGGTGGGTGGCTACACCTTC. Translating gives CASSQDLVVGGYTF.

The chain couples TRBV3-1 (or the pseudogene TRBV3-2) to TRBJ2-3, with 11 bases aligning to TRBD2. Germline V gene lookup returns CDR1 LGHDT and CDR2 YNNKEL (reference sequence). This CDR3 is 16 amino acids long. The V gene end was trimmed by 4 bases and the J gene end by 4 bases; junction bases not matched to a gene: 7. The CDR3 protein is CASSPHLAGGADTQYF. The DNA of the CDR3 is TGTGCCAGCAGCCCACACTTAGCGGGGGGGGCAGATACGCAGTATTTT.